The entry that follows covers one T cell receptor beta chain sequence. Antigen unknown. A much larger clone lies one base from this, so it may be a read error. The entry originates in a study of blood T cells in healthy people across ages. Study observations and caveats: Unsorted PBMCs ruled out conclusive naive versus antigen-experienced comparison.

Sample-barcoded 5' priming and a J-beta primer mix drove a second PCR of roughly 7 to 11 cycles. From the 5' RACE reads, TCRdb called clonotypes with MiXCR, one entry per CDR3 protein. Of roughly 680,000 distinct CDR3 sequences in the sample, around 50% were seen once. Material for sequencing was blood. This clonotype originated in a woman older than 75 in good health.

Here the CDR3 reads CASSEVLADERFF. In nucleotides, the CDR3 is TGTGCCAGCAGTGAAGTCCTAGCGGATGAGCGGTTCTTC. This chain uses TRBV2 with TRBJ2-1, with TRBD2 identical over 7 bases. Germline CDR1 reads SNHLY; CDR2 reads FYNNEI. The CDR3 extends over 13 amino acids.